A single sample gave rise to the 14 T cell receptor beta chains below, sequenced in a study of CXCR3-negative and CXCR3-positive naive CD8 T cells. Carrying UMI labels, the TRB cDNA libraries were prepared through 5' RACE. After re-calling the 5' RACE reads, TCRdb lists one entry per CDR3 protein, DNA absent. The sample spans 45,000 to 65,000 distinct CDR3 sequences; the ten largest clones claim roughly 19%. Sequencing was performed on memory CD8+ T cells from blood. Every receptor here comes from a human donor in good health. Some clones in this sample may be carry-over from other donors' samples.

The chain couples TRBV7-3 to TRBJ2-1; there is no DNA to check the TCRdb D call of TRBD2. Per germline, CDR1 SGHTA and CDR2 FQGTGA. The CDR3 is made up of 16 amino acids. The CDR3 is CASSPTPGLSYNEQFF.

This CDR3 is CAISGPTDSYNEQFF. The chain links TRBV10-3 to TRBJ2-1; TCRdb designates TRBD1, a call that cannot be tested without DNA. CDR1 and CDR2 (germline): ENHRY, SYGVKD. The CDR3 is 15 amino acids.

J is TRBJ2-2 and V is TRBV7-3; TCRdb's D call, TRBD2, is unchecked because there is no DNA. Germline V CDR1 and CDR2: SGHTA, FQGTGA. This CDR3 spans 14 amino acids. The CDR3 sequence is CASSFGTNTGELFF.

This chain joins TRBV19 and TRBJ2-1; TCRdb selects TRBD2, and the lack of DNA leaves this call unchecked. The CDR3 has 16 residues. The V gene's germline CDR1 is LNHDA and CDR2 SQIVND (reference sequence). CDR3 sequence reads: CASNGGLAEVYNEQFF.

V and J are TRBV28 and TRBJ2-1; TCRdb indicates TRBD1, and absent DNA this call remains unverified. The germline V gene has CDR1 MDHEN and CDR2 SYDVKM. There are 22 residues in the CDR3. The CDR3 region is CASSLSQAAPWRAAGGQNEQFF.

J is TRBJ2-3 and V is TRBV16; the TRBD2 assignment by TCRdb is unverifiable without DNA. Germline lookup yields CDR1 KGHSY and CDR2 FQNENV. The length of the CDR3 is 15 residues. CDR3 in amino acids: CASTRPNEGTDTQYF.

This CDR3 is CATSRDPRNEQFF. The genes are TRBV15 and TRBJ2-1. Germline values: CDR1 LNHNV, CDR2 YYDKDF (reference sequence). This CDR3 is 13 amino acids long.

This chain uses TRBV27 with TRBJ2-4. Per germline, CDR1 MNHEY and CDR2 SMNVEV (reference sequence). The CDR3 is 12 amino acids. The CDR3 here is CASSRVGNIQYF.

V is TRBV11-3 and J is TRBJ1-2; TCRdb outputs TRBD1, but without DNA this stays unchecked. This CDR3 contains 15 residues. Germline CDR1 is SGHNT and CDR2 is YENEEA. CDR3 protein: CSSSSNLGHRYGYTF.

This chain connects TRBV27 to TRBJ2-7; TCRdb's assignment of TRBD1 cannot be checked, as there is no DNA. In germline, CDR1 is MNHEY, CDR2 SMNVEV (reference sequence). The CDR3 is 12 amino acids. The CDR3 region is CATGTGPYEQYF.

The V and J genes are TRBV10-3 and TRBJ2-7; TCRdb's D call of TRBD1 is untestable without DNA. CDR1 and CDR2 from the germline V gene are ENHRY and SYGVKD. The CDR3 is 15 amino acids. CDR3: CAISEGDSFYYEQYF.

The chain links TRBV12-3 or TRBV12-4 to TRBJ2-5. The length of the CDR3 is 12 residues. This CDR3 is CASSLIFETQYF.

The rearrangement uses TRBV14 and TRBJ2-3; the TCRdb call, TRBD2, lacks DNA for checking. The CDR3 is 16 residues long. Germline CDR1 and CDR2: SGHDN and FVKESK. The chain's CDR3 is CASSPLAGDFTDTQYF. Drawing the rest from reference TRBV14 and TRBJ2-3, the complete variable domain is EAGVTQFPSHSVIEKGQTVTLRCDPISGHDNLYWYRRVMGKEIKFLLHFVKESKQDESGMPNNRFLAERTGGTYSTLKVQPAELEDSGVYFCASSPLAGDFTDTQYFGPGTRLTVL.

The chain links TRBV28 to TRBJ2-3. The CDR3 has 13 residues. CDR1 and CDR2 (germline): MDHEN, SYDVKM. The CDR3 region is CASRPRSTDTQYF.